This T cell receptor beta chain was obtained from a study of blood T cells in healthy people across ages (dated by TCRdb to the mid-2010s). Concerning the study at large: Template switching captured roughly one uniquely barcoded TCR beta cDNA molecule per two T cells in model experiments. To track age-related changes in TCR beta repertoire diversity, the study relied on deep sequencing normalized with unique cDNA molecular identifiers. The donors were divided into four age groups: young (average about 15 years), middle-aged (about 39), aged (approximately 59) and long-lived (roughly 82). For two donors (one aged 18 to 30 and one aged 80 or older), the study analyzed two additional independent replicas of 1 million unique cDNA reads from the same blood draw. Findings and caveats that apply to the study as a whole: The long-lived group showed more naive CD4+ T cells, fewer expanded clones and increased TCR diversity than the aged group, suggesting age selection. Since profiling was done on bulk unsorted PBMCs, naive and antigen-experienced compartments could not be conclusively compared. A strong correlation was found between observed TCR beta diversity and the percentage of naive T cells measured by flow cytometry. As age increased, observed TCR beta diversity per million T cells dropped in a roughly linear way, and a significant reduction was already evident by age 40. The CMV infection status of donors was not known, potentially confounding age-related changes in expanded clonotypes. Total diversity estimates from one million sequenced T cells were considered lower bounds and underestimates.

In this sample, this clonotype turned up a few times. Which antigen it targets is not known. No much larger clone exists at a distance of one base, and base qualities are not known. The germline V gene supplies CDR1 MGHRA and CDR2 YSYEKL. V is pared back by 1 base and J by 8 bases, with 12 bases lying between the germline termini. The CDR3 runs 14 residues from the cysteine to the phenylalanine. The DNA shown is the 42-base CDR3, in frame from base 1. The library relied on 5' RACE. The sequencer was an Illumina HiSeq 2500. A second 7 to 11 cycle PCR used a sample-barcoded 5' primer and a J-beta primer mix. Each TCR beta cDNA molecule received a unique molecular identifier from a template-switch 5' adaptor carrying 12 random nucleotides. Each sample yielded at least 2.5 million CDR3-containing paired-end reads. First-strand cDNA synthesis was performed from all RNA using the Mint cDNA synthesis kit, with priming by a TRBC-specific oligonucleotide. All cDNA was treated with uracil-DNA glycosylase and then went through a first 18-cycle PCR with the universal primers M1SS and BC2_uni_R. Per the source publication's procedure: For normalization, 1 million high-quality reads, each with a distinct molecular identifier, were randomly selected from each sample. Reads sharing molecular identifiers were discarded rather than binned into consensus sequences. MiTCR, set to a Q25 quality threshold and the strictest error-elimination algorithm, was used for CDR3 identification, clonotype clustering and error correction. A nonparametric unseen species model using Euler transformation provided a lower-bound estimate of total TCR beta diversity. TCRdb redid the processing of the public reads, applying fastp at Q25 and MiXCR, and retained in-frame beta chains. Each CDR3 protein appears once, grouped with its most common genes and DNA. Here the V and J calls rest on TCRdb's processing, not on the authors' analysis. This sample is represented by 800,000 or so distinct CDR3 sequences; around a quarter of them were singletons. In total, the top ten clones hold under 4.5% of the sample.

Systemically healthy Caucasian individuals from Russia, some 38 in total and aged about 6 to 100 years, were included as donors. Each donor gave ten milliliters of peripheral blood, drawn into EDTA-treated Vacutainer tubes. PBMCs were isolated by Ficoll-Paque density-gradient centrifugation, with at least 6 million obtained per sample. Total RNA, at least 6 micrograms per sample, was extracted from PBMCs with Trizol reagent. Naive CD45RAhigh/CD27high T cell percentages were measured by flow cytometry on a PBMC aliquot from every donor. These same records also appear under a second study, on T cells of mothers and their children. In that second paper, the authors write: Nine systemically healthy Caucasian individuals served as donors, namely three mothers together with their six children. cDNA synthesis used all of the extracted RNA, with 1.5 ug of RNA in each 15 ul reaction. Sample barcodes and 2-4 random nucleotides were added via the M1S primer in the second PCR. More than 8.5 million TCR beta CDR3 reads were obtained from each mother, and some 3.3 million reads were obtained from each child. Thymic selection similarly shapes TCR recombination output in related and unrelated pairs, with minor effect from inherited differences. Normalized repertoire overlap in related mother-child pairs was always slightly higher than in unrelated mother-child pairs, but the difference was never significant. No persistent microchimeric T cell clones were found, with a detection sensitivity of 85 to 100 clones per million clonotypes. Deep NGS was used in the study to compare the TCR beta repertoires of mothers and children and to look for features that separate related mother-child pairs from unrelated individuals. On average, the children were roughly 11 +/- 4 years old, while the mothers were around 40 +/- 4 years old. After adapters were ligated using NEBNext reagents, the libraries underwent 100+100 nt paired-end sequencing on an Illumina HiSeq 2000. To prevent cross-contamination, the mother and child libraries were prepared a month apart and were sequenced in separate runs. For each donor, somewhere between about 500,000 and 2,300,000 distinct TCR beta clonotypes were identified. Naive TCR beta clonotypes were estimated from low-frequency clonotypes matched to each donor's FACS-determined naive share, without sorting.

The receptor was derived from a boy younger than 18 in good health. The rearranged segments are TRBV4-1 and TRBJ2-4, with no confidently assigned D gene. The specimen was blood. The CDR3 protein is CASSQVGLIDIQYF. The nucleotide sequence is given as TGCGCCAGCAGCCAAGTGGGTTTAATTGACATTCAGTACTTC.